Here is one T cell receptor (beta chain) with its context. The sample originates from a study of technical replicates of blood from a handful of donors. The V end was cut by 3 bases, the J end by 0 bases, with 9 bases between. The CDR3 covers 14 residues. Germline V CDR1 and CDR2: MNHEY, SMNVEV (reference sequence). Sequencing used immunoSEQ multiplex PCR; TCRdb keeps in-frame clones, though not all of them. The profile covers over 70,000 clones, with just under 95% appearing a single time and 0.34% taken by the ten largest. V usage is TRBV27 and J usage is TRBJ2-7; D remains ambiguous. This TCR was recovered from a human donor in good health. Material: T cells isolated from PBMCs. This CDR3 is CASSLVAASYEQYF. CDR3 bases: TGTGCCAGCAGTTTGGTGGCCGCCTCCTACGAGCAGTACTTC.